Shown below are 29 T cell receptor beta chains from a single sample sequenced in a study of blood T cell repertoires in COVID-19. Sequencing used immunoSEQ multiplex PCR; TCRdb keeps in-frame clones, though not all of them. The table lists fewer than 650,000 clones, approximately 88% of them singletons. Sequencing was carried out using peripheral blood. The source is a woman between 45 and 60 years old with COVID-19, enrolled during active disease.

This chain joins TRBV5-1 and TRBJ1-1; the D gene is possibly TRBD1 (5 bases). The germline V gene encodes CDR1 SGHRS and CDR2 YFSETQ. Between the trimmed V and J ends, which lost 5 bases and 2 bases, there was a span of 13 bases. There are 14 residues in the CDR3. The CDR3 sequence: CASRFREINTEAFF. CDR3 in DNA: TGCGCCAGCAGATTCAGGGAAATCAACACTGAAGCTTTCTTT.

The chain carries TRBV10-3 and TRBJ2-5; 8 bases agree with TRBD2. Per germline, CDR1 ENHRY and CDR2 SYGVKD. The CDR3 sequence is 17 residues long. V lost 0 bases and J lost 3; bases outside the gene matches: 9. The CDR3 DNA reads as TGTGCCATCAGTGAGTCTAGGGGTAGCGGGGAGAAAGAGACCCAGTACTTC. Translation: CAISESRGSGEKETQYF.

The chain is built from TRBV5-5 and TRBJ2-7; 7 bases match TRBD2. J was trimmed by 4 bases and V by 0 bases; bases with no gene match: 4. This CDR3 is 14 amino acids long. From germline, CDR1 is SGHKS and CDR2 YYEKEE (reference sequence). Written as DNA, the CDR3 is TGTGCCAGCAGCTTGGGGCAGGGAGGGTACGAGCAGTACTTC. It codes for CASSLGQGGYEQYF.

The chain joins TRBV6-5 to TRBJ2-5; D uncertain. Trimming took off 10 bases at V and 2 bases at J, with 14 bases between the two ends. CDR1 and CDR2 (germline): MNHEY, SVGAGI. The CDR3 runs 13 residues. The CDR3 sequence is CATETSGQETQYF. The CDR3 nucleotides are TGTGCCACCGAAACGTCGGGTCAAGAGACCCAGTACTTC.

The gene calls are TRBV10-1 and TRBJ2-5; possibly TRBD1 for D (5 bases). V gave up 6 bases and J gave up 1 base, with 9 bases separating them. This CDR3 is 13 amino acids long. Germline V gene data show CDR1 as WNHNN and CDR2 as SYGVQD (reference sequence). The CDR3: CASSRQLQETQYF. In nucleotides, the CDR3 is TGCGCCAGCAGCCGACAGCTCCAAGAGACCCAGTACTTC.

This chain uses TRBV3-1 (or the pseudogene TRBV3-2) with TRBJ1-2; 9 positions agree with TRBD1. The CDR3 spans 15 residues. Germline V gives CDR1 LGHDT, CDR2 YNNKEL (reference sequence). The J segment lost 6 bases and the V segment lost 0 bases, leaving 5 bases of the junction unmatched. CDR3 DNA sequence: TGTGCCAGCAGCCAAGATATTGGACAGGGGAATGGCTACACCTTC. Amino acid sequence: CASSQDIGQGNGYTF.

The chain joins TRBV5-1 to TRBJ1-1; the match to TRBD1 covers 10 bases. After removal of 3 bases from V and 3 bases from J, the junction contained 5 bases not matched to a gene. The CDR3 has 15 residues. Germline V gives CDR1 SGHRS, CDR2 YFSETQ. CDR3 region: CASSWGQGSYTEAFF. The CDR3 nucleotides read TGCGCCAGCAGCTGGGGACAGGGGTCGTACACTGAAGCTTTCTTT.

Here the CDR3 reads CASSPGGMGTRTDTQYF. The CDR3 DNA is TGTGCCAGCAGCCCCGGCGGGATGGGGACTCGCACAGATACGCAGTATTTT. The chain uses TRBV7-6 and TRBJ2-3; D might be TRBD2 (6 bases). This CDR3 region has 17 residues. The V gene's germline CDR1 is SGHVS and CDR2 FNYEAQ. V lost 5 bases to trimming and J lost 1 base, with 19 bases between them.

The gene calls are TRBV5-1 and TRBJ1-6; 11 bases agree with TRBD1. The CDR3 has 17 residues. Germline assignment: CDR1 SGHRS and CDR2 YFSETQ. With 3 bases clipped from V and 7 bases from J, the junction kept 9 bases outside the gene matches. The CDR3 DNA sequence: TGCGCCAGCAGCTCGCGGGACAGGGGGGATTCAAATTCACCCCTCCACTTT. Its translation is CASSSRDRGDSNSPLHF.

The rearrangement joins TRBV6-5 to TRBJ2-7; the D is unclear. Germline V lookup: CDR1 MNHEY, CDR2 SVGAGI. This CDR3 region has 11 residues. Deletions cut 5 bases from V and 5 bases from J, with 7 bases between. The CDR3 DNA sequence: TGTGCCAGCAGTACATCCCACGAGCAGTACTTC. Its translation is CASSTSHEQYF.

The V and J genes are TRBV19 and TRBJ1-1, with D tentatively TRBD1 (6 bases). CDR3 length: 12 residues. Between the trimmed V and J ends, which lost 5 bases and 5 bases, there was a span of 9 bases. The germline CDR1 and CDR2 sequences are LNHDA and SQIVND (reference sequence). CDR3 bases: TGTGCCAGTAGTCCAGGGGTTACTGAAGCTTTCTTT. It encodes CASSPGVTEAFF.

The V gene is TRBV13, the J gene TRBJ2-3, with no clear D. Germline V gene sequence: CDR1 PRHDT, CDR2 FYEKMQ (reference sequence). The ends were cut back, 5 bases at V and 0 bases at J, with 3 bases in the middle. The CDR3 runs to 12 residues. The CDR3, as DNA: TGTGCCAGCAGCCCTAGCACAGATACGCAGTATTTT. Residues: CASSPSTDTQYF.

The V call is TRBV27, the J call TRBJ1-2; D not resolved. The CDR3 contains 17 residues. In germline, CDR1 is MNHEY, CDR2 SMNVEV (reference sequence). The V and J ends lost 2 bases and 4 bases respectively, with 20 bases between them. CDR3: CASSLGRHGLFGYGYTF. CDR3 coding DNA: TGTGCCAGCAGTTTAGGGAGACACGGGTTATTTGGCTATGGCTACACCTTC.

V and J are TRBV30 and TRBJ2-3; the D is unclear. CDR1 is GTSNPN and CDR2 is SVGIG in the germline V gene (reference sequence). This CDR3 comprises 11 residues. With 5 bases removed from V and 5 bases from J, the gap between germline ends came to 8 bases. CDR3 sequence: CAWDNLDTQYF. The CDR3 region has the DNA TGTGCCTGGGATAACTTAGATACGCAGTATTTT.

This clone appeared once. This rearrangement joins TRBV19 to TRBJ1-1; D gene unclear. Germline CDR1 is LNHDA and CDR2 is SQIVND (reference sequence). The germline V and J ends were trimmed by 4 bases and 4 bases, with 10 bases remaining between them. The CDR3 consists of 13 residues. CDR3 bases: TGTGCCAGTAGTAAAATGGAGAGCACTGAAGCTTTCTTT. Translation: CASSKMESTEAFF.

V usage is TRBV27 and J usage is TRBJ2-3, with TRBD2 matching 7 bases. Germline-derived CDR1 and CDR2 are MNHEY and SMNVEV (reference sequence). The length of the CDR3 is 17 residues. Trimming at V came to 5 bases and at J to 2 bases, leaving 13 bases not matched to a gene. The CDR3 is CASSPPLGAGITDTQYF. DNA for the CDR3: TGTGCCAGCAGTCCTCCCTTGGGAGCGGGGATCACAGATACGCAGTATTTT.

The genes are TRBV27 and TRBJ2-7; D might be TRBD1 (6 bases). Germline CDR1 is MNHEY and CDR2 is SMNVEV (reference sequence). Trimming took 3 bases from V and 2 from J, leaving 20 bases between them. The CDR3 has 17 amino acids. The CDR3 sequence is CASSFNLVRRGAYEQYF. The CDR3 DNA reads TGTGCCAGCAGTTTTAATCTTGTTCGCAGGGGAGCCTACGAGCAGTACTTC.

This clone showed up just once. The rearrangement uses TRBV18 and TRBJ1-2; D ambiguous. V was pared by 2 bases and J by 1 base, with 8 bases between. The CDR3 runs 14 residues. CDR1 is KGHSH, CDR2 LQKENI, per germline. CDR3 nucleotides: TGTGCCAGCTCACCAATGGGAGATAACTATGGCTACACCTTC. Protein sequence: CASSPMGDNYGYTF.

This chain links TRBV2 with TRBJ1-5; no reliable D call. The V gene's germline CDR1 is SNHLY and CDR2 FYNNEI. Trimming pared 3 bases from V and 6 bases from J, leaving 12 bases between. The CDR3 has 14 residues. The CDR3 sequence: CASSEEGLVQPQHF. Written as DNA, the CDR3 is TGTGCCAGCAGTGAGGAGGGATTGGTTCAGCCCCAGCATTTT.

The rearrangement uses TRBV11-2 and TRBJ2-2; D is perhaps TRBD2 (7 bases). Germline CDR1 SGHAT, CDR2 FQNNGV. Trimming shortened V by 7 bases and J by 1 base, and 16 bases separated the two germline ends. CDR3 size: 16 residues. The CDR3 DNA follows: TGTGCCAGCAACACGAGGCGGGGGCGGAACACCGGGGAGCTGTTTTTT. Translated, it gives CASNTRRGRNTGELFF.

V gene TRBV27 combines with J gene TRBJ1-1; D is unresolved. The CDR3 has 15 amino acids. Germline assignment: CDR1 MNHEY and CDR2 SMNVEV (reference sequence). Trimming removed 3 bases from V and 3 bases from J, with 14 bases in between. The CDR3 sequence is CASSFWRARDTEAFF. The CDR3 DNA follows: TGTGCCAGCAGTTTTTGGAGGGCGCGGGACACTGAAGCTTTCTTT.

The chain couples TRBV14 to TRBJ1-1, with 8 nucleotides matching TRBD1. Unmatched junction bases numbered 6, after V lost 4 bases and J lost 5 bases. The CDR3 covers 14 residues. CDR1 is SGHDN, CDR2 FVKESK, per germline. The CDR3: CASSRDRGVTEAFF. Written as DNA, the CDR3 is TGTGCCAGCAGCCGAGACAGGGGAGTGACTGAAGCTTTCTTT.

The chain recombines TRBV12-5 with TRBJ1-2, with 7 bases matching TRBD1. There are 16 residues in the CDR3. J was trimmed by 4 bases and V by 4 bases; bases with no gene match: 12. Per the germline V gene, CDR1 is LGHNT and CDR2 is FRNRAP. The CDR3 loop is CASGSLLGQDFYGYTF. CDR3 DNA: TGTGCTAGTGGTTCACTTCTCGGACAGGACTTCTATGGCTACACCTTC.

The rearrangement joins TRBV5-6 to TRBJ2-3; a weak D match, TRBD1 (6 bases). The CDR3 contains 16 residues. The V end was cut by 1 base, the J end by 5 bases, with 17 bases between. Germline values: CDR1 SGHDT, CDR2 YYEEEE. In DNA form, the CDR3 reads TGTGCCAGCAGCTTGTCTTATTCTGGGGGCAGAGATACGCAGTATTTT. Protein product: CASSLSYSGGRDTQYF.

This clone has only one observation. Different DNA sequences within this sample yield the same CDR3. This CDR3 is CASSVVSGDTQYF. CDR3 coding DNA: TGTGCCAGCAGCGTGGTCTCCGGAGATACGCAGTATTTT. The chain couples TRBV9 to TRBJ2-3, with D unresolved. The CDR3 runs 13 residues. V gave up 2 bases and J gave up 5 bases, with 9 bases separating them. Germline CDR1 is SGDLS and CDR2 is YYNGEE.

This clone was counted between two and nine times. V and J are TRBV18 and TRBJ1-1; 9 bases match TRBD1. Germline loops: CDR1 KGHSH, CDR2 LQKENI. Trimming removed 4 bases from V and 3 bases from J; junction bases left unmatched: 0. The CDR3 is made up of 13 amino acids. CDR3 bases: TGTGCCAGCTCACGGACAGGGGACACTGAAGCTTTCTTT. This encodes CASSRTGDTEAFF.

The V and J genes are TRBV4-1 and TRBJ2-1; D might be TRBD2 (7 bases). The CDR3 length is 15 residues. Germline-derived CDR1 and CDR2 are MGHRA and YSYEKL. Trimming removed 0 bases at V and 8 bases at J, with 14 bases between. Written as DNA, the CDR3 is TGCGCCAGCAGCCAAGATGGGCGGGGGCCATATGAGCAGTTCTTC. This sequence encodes CASSQDGRGPYEQFF.

CDR3: CASSEGGGDTQYF. CDR3 nucleotides: TGTGCCAGCAGTGAAGGGGGGGGAGATACGCAGTATTTT. V is TRBV2 and J is TRBJ2-3; 7 bases map to TRBD2. CDR1 SNHLY and CDR2 FYNNEI come from the germline V gene. Trimming took 1 base from V and 5 from J; bases not matched to a gene: 0. The CDR3 contains 13 residues.

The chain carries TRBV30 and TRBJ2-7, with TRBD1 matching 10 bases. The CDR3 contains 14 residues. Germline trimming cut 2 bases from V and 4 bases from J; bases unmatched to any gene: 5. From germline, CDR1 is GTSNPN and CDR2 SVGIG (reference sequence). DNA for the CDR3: TGTGCCTGGAGTCCCGACAGGGGGCAATACGAGCAGTACTTC. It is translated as CAWSPDRGQYEQYF.